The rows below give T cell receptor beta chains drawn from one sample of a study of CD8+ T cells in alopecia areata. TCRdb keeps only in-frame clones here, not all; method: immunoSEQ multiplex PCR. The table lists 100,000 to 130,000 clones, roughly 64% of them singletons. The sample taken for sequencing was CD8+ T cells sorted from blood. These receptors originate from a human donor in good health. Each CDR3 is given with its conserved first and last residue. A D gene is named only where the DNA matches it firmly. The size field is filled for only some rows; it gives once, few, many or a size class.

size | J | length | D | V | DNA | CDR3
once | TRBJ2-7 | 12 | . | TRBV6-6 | TGTGCCAGCAGTTACCTCGGTGGCGAGCAGTACTTC | CASSYLGGEQYF
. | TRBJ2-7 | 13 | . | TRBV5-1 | TGCGCCAGCAGCTTGTTTGCAGGAAGGGAGCAGTACTTC | CASSLFAGREQYF
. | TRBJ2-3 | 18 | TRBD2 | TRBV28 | TGTGCCAGCAGTTTTCCCCTGACTAGCGTAGGTAGCACAGATACGCAGTATTTT | CASSFPLTSVGSTDTQYF
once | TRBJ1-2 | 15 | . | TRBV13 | TGTGCCAGCAGCGCAGGTGTAGGGGGGAACTATGGCTACACCTTC | CASSAGVGGNYGYTF
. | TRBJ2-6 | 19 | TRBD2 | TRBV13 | TGTGCCAGCAGCAACCCAGGACTAGCGGGGACCTCTGGGGCCAACGTCCTGACTTTC | CASSNPGLAGTSGANVLTF
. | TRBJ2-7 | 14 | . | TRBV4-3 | TGCGCCAGCAGCCAAGCGGGGGACTCCTACGAGCAGTACTTC | CASSQAGDSYEQYF
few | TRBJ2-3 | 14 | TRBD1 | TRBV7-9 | TGTGCCAGCAGCTCGGGACAGGGCACAGATACGCAGTATTTT | CASSSGQGTDTQYF
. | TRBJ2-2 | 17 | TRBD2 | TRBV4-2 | TGTGCCAGCAGCCAAGAGATGAGGACTAGCGAAGGCGGGGAGCTGTTTTTT | CASSQEMRTSEGGELFF
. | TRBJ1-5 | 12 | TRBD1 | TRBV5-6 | TGTGCCAGCAGTTGGGACAGACAGTCCCAGCATTTT | CASSWDRQSQHF
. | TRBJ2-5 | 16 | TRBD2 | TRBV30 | TGTGCCTGGAGTGAAACTTCGGGACTAGCCCACGAGACCCAGTACTTC | CAWSETSGLAHETQYF